This paragraph covers one T cell receptor beta chain sequence. The sample is drawn from a study of shared clonotypes between healthy human individuals. Background on the study: A donor's plate count was three for CD4 naive and three for CD4 memory; CD8 naive had two and CD8 memory one.

Every subset had its genomic DNA shared out evenly among several immunoSEQ plates. The repertoire was sequenced with immunoSEQ multiplex PCR; TCRdb's copy has only in-frame clones and lacks some. Seen here are 2,500,000 or so clones, roughly 93% observed once, and the top ten hold more than 0.35%. Specimen: naive CD4+ T cells from PBMCs. The subset here: CD45RA+ positively selected. The sequence came from a man aged 18 to 29 in good health. Some clones in this sample may be carry-over from other donors' samples.

The CDR3 nucleotides are TGTGCCAGCAGCCAAGATGGTCGACAGGGGGGGGGTGAAAAACTGTTTTTT. Protein: CASSQDGRQGGGEKLFF. The chain has TRBV4-2 and TRBJ1-4, with TRBD1 matching 9 bases. The V gene's germline CDR1 is LGHNA and CDR2 YNFKEQ. J gave up 7 bases and V 0 bases, and 9 bases lay outside the gene matches. The CDR3 has 17 residues.